This T cell receptor (beta chain) was sequenced in a study of T cell repertoires in cytomegalovirus infection (dated by TCRdb to 2018 to 2020). The study in broad terms: Peptide stimulations targeted recently identified HLA-C-restricted CMV epitopes, whose presentation resists viral immunomodulation, together with well-studied HLA-B-restricted epitopes. Because public TCR beta signatures pointed to carriage of CMV infection together with the matching HLA type, the HLA type of each donor mattered for the analysis. The paper's findings and limits, for the study overall: In the ex vivo response, HLA-C-restricted CMV-specific TCR beta clonotypes were dominant, and in two of eight donors the single most frequent clonotype came from this HLA-C-restricted group. In both this cohort and an independent cohort of several hundred donors, the cumulative frequency of public TCR beta family members distinguished carriers of CMV infection plus the relevant HLA type.

The sample's treatment or condition, from its label and the paper: in vitro stimulation with specific CMV peptide epitopes to enrich CMV-specific T cells. Worth noting for this clonotype: What antigen it recognizes has not been identified. Base qualities are missing; no much larger clone stands one base away.

Sequencing was performed on an Illumina HiSeq 1500. TCRdb passed the public sequencing reads through fastp at Q25 and MiXCR, retaining productive beta sequences. Each CDR3 protein appears once, grouped with its most common genes and DNA. The sample table contains 200,000 or so distinct CDR3 sequences; only one count was recorded for around 35% of them. Together, the top ten hold 59% of the sample. The germline V gene encodes CDR1 SGHTA and CDR2 FQGNSA. Deletion took 1 base off V and 2 bases off J, with a span of 11 bases between the germline ends. The CDR3, from cysteine to phenylalanine, totals 15 residues. Kept here is only the CDR3 DNA, which spans 45 bases and is read in frame from base 1.

The specimen comprised CD8+ T cells from cultured PBMCs, sampled from culture after CMV antigen stimulation. The sequence was collected from a human donor in good health (CMV status not recorded). Some clones in this sample may be carry-over from other donors' samples. The chain was built from TRBV7-2 and TRBJ2-5; perhaps TRBD1 is the D gene, with 6 bases matching. The DNA reads as follows: TGTGCCAGCAGCTTAGGACAGGCAACTCAAGAGACCCAGTACTTC. It specifies CASSLGQATQETQYF.